This passage covers 15 T cell receptor beta chains from one sample sequenced in a study of T cells in Graves' hyperthyroidism and ophthalmopathy. Amplification yielded TCR beta CDR3 regions, with RNA transcripts as the source. A set of HTBI primers served as the primers for a first-round RT-PCR of the TCR CDR3. TCRdb re-called the multiplex PCR reads with MiXCR, one entry per CDR3 protein. The sample consists of around 300,000 distinct CDR3 sequences, about 13% of them appearing once. Sequencing was carried out using blood. Receptor source: a woman between 40 and 50 years old with Graves' hyperthyroidism.

The rearrangement links TRBV10-3 to TRBJ2-2, with 9 bases fitting TRBD2. From germline, CDR1 is ENHRY and CDR2 SYGVKD. Unmatched junction bases numbered 3, after V lost 2 bases and J lost 2 bases. This CDR3 region has 16 residues. Here the CDR3 reads CAISERSGSNTGELFF. CDR3 DNA: TGTGCCATCAGTGAGCGTAGCGGGAGCAACACCGGGGAGCTGTTTTTT.

This clonotype was observed at least ten times. The J gene is TRBJ2-7, the V gene TRBV15; 8 nucleotides line up with TRBD1. V was clipped by 4 bases and J by 1 base; unmatched bases: 9. CDR1 and CDR2 (germline): LNHNV, YYDKDF (reference sequence). There are 16 residues in the CDR3. The CDR3 loop is CATSIATGASSYEQYF. The CDR3 DNA sequence: TGTGCCACCAGCATCGCGACAGGGGCCTCTTCCTACGAGCAGTACTTC.

This chain connects TRBV10-3 to TRBJ2-3, with 13 nucleotides matching TRBD2. In germline, CDR1 is ENHRY, CDR2 SYGVKD. The CDR3 covers 17 residues. V trimming: 11 bases; J trimming: 1 base; junction bases outside the gene matches: 12. CDR3 residues: CAARTSGRDPGTDTQYF. The CDR3, as DNA: TGTGCCGCCAGAACTAGCGGGAGGGATCCGGGCACAGATACGCAGTATTTT.

The chain employs TRBV29-1 and TRBJ1-1; perhaps TRBD1 as D (5 bases). V lost 4 bases, J lost 3 bases, and 15 bases lay in between. Per germline, CDR1 SQVTM and CDR2 ANQGSEA. The CDR3 runs to 14 residues. DNA of the CDR3: TGCAGCGTTGCCCGAAACGCGGGGGACACTGAAGCTTTCTTT. This translates into CSVARNAGDTEAFF. The full variable domain, completed using reference TRBV29-1 and TRBJ1-1, is SAVISQKPSRDICQRGTSLTIQCQVDSQVTMMFWYRQQPGQSLTLIATANQGSEATYESGFVIDKFPISRPNLTFSTLTVSNMSPEDSSIYLCSVARNAGDTEAFFGQGTRLTVV.

This clonotype was seen a few times. The J gene is TRBJ2-1, the V gene TRBV20-1; no definite D call. There are 13 residues in the CDR3. From germline, CDR1 is DFQATT and CDR2 SNEGSKA (reference sequence). The CDR3 reads CKTGRSSYNEQFF. In DNA form, the CDR3 reads TGCAAGACCGGGCGGAGCTCCTACAATGAGCAGTTCTTC.

This clonotype was observed a few times. The chain's CDR3 is CASSPRPAGTYEQYF. As DNA, the CDR3 is TGTGCCAGCAGCCCCCGTCCCGCGGGGACCTACGAGCAGTACTTC. The rearrangement links TRBV14 to TRBJ2-7; TRBD2 is a possible D gene (6 bases). The germline V gene encodes CDR1 SGHDN and CDR2 FVKESK. This CDR3 has 15 residues. Trimming took 4 bases from V and 2 from J, leaving 15 bases between them.

This clonotype was observed at least ten times. The chain has TRBV12-3 or TRBV12-4 and TRBJ1-5; the D is unclear. This CDR3 has 15 amino acids. Trimming removed 7 bases from V and 3 bases from J, with 16 bases in between. The CDR3 nucleotides read TGTGCCAGCAACCGAGGGCGGGGTAACAATCAGCCCCAGCATTTT. This gives the protein CASNRGRGNNQPQHF.

Ten or more counts support this clonotype. This rearrangement joins TRBV27 to TRBJ1-1; TRBD1 matches 8 bases. Trimming took 8 bases from V and 4 from J; bases not matched to a gene: 6. CDR3 length: 13 amino acids. CDR1 and CDR2 from the germline V gene are MNHEY and SMNVEV (reference sequence). In DNA, the CDR3 is TGTGCCAGCGGAACCACAGGGGGCACTGAAGCTTTCTTT. Translated, it gives CASGTTGGTEAFF.

About this clonotype: Just one base apart from a much larger clone, this may be a read error. J is TRBJ2-2 and V is TRBV28, with 7 nucleotides matching TRBD1. The length of the CDR3 is 13 residues. The germline V gene has CDR1 MDHEN and CDR2 SYDVKM. The CDR3 loop is CVSRQGNTGELFF. CDR3 sequence (DNA): TGTGTCAGCAGACAGGGGAACACCGGGGAGCTGTTTTTT.

This clonotype was seen repeatedly, ten times or more. V usage is TRBV20-1 and J usage is TRBJ2-7; D is unclear. Germline V lookup: CDR1 DFQATT, CDR2 SNEGSKA (reference sequence). There are 11 residues in the CDR3. V was clipped by 0 bases and J by 4 bases, with 4 bases between them. The CDR3 sequence is CSARETYEQYF. CDR3 nucleotides: TGCAGTGCTAGAGAAACTTACGAGCAGTACTTC.

Concerning this clonotype itself: A much more abundant neighbour one base away suggests this may be a read error. The chain uses TRBV20-1 and TRBJ2-1, with 8 bases identical to TRBD2. The DNA end is more similar to TRBJ2-7, so the J call may be wrong. Germline values: CDR1 DFQATT, CDR2 SNEGSKA (reference sequence). The CDR3 totals 16 residues. The CDR3 region has the DNA TGCAGTGCTATCCCCCCAGCGGGGGTCTCCTACAATGAGCAGTACTTC. This codes for CSAIPPAGVSYNEQYF.

The chain recombines TRBV10-3 with TRBJ2-3, with D maybe TRBD2 (6 bases). CDR1 ENHRY and CDR2 SYGVKD come from the germline V gene. Deletions cut 0 bases from V and 5 bases from J, with 18 bases between. This CDR3 spans 17 amino acids. The CDR3 protein is CAISESRLEREKDTQYF. CDR3 DNA sequence: TGTGCCATCAGTGAGTCGCGACTAGAACGAGAAAAAGATACGCAGTATTTT.

This clonotype was found many times. This chain connects TRBV2 to TRBJ1-4; 8 bases match TRBD1. J was trimmed by 8 bases and V by 4 bases; bases with no gene match: 6. This CDR3 contains 14 residues. In germline, CDR1 is SNHLY, CDR2 FYNNEI. The CDR3 DNA sequence: TGTGCCAGCAGTGGGACAGGGACCAGGGAAAAACTGTTTTTT. Translating gives CASSGTGTREKLFF.

In its sample, this clonotype was seen a few times. The chain has TRBV20-1 and TRBJ2-3; D gene ambiguous. This CDR3 contains 16 residues. Trimming removed 3 bases at V and 0 bases at J, with 16 bases between. Per the germline V gene, CDR1 is DFQATT and CDR2 is SNEGSKA (reference sequence). Written as DNA, the CDR3 is TGCAGTGCTAGTAGTCTTAAAAGGAGTAGCACAGATACGCAGTATTTT. It translates to CSASSLKRSSTDTQYF.

The table lists this clonotype with a few counts. This chain links TRBV5-6 with TRBJ1-1, with TRBD1 as a possible D gene (6 bases). The CDR3 loop spans 15 amino acids. Per the germline V gene, CDR1 is SGHDT and CDR2 is YYEEEE. V was shortened by 2 bases and J by 5 bases, with 16 bases between the two germline ends. For the CDR3, the DNA is TGTGCCAGCAGCTTCAGTACGGGGGCAGGGACTGAAGCTTTCTTT. Translating gives CASSFSTGAGTEAFF.